This T cell receptor (beta chain) was identified in a study of blood T cell repertoires in COVID-19. Study-level background: COVID-19 samples collected from the United States, Italy and Spain covered acute and convalescent phases. PBMCs, B-cell-depleted T cells, or T cells were the source of the cDNA or gDNA that made up the material.

As originally analysed: Reference gene primer amplification gave nucleated cell count estimates. Sequenced by immunoSEQ multiplex PCR; TCRdb stores in-frame clones only, minus some. V, J and clone size derive from that table, while D and trimming were established from the DNA sequence. The sample includes around 37,000 clones, 75% to 90% seen only once; the top ten take less than 2%. Looked up from germline, CDR1 is WSHSY and CDR2 is SAAADI. The CDR3 runs to 13 residues. V was shortened by 8 bases and J by 4 bases, with 14 bases between the two germline ends. The sample taken for sequencing was peripheral blood. The clonotype originates from a man aged 45-65 years with active or convalescent COVID-19. The gene calls are TRBV10-2 and TRBJ1-2; D not certain. The CDR3 nucleotides read TGCGCCAGCGGCACGGGCGAGGGCTATGGCTACACCTTC. It codes for CASGTGEGYGYTF.